The T cell receptor beta chain under discussion was sequenced for a study of OX40 agonist ivuxolimab in advanced cancers. As for the study in general: Hepatocellular carcinoma, melanoma, renal cell or head and neck cancer was diagnosed in the dose-escalation patients. The eligibility criteria allowed prior anti-PD-1, anti-PD-L1 or anti-CTLA-4 therapy, and under 50% had some.

Concerning this clone: Its specificity is unknown.

Blood was sampled at baseline, cycle 4 day 1, and cycle 7 day 1. Study-level findings and limits: Low normalized T-cell clonal expansion was also seen in some nonresponders.

Germline assignment: CDR1 MNHNY and CDR2 SVGAGI (reference sequence). The germline V and J ends were trimmed by 7 bases and 2 bases, with 15 bases remaining between them. The CDR3 has 15 residues. This table comes from immunoSEQ multiplex PCR, and its TCRdb copy is limited to in-frame clones, with some not included. The data hold tens of thousands of clones, with about 88% observed a single time. The TCR was taken from an adult with an advanced solid tumor such as melanoma, head and neck, liver or kidney cancer. V is TRBV6-6 and J is TRBJ1-5, with D maybe TRBD1 (6 bases). Sequenced material: CD4+ or CD8+ T cells sorted from blood, taken in a trial of the OX40 agonist ivuxolimab. CDR3 nucleotides: TGTGCCAGCAATACCCAGGGGATGGGCAATCAGCCCCAGCATTTT. Amino acid sequence: CASNTQGMGNQPQHF.